Given below is one T cell receptor (beta chain) in context. The data were produced by immunoSEQ multiplex PCR, yet TCRdb's version contains in-frame clones alone and is incomplete. In the table there are 100,000 to 150,000 clones, 92% of which are singletons. The germline V gene has CDR1 MGHDK and CDR2 SYGVNS. The germline V and J ends were trimmed by 2 bases and 6 bases, with 16 bases remaining between them. The CDR3 consists of 16 residues. The data were taken from a study of control samples from healthy donors and cancer patients. This receptor was obtained from an older man with head and neck cancer. The V gene is TRBV25-1, the J gene TRBJ1-4; perhaps TRBD1 as D (5 bases). Sequences were obtained from PBMCs. The CDR3 is CASSENRGHEHEKLFF. In DNA, the CDR3 is TGTGCCAGCAGTGAAAATCGAGGACACGAGCATGAAAAACTGTTTTTT.